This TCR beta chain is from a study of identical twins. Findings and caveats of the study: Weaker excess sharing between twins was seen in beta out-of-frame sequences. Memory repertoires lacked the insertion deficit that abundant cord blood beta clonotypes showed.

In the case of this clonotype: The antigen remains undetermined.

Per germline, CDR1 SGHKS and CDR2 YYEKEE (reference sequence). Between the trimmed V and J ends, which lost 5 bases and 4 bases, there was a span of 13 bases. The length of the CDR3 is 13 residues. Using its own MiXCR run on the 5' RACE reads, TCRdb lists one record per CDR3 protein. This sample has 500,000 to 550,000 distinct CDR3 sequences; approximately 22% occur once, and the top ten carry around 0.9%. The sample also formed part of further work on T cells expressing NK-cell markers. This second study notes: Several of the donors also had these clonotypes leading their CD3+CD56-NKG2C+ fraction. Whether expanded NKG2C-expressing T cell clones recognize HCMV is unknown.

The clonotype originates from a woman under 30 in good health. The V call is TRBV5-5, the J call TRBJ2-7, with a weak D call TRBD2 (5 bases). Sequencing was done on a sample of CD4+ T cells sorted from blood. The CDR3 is CASSRGPGYEQYF. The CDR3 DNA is TGTGCCAGCAGTAGAGGTCCGGGATACGAGCAGTACTTC.